Listed below are T cell receptor beta chains from one sample, sequenced in a study of blood T cells in healthy people across ages. TCRdb re-derived calls from the 5' RACE reads in MiXCR, one entry per CDR3 protein. Of 1.5 million to 2 million distinct CDR3 sequences in the sample, roughly 52% were seen once. The sequencing sample was made of blood. The receptor set was obtained from a woman in her thirties or forties in good health. Each CDR3 is given with its conserved first and last residue. The D gene is left open where the match is weak. Only some rows state a clone size, as once, few, many or a class for expanded clones.

CDR3nt: TGTGCCAGCAGCAAACCCCCCAATGGCTACACCTTC; CDR3aa: CASSKPPNGYTF; j_gene: TRBJ1-2; v_gene: TRBV7-9; d_gene: -; abundance: -
CDR3nt: TGTGCCAGCAGCTTTGATCAAGGACACCCTTCCTACGAGCAGTACTTC; CDR3aa: CASSFDQGHPSYEQYF; j_gene: TRBJ2-7; v_gene: TRBV7-8; d_gene: -; abundance: -
CDR3nt: TGTGCCAGCAGTGGTACATGGAACACTGAAGCTTTCTTT; CDR3aa: CASSGTWNTEAFF; j_gene: TRBJ1-1; v_gene: TRBV25-1; d_gene: -; abundance: -
CDR3nt: TGTGCCTGTCGCAAGACAGCCGGTGAAGCTTTCTTT; CDR3aa: CACRKTAGEAFF; j_gene: TRBJ1-1; v_gene: TRBV30; d_gene: -; abundance: -
CDR3nt: TGTGCCAGCAGTGCTAGTTACGCCACTGAAGCTTTCTTT; CDR3aa: CASSASYATEAFF; j_gene: TRBJ1-1; v_gene: TRBV6-5; d_gene: -; abundance: -
CDR3nt: TGCGCCAGCAGCCAAGACCTGGGGGGGCATACCGGGGAGCTGTTTTTT; CDR3aa: CASSQDLGGHTGELFF; j_gene: TRBJ2-2; v_gene: TRBV4-1; d_gene: -; abundance: -
CDR3nt: TGTGCCAGCAGCTTAGTAGGGTCGCATACGCAGTATTTT; CDR3aa: CASSLVGSHTQYF; j_gene: TRBJ2-3; v_gene: TRBV7-2; d_gene: -; abundance: -
CDR3nt: TGTGCCAGCAGTTACGCCCGCCTTGCATCCTACGAGCAGTACTTC; CDR3aa: CASSYARLASYEQYF; j_gene: TRBJ2-7; v_gene: TRBV6-6; d_gene: -; abundance: few
CDR3nt: TGTGCCACCAGTGACCCCGGGACAGGGTTGGCAGATACGCAGTATTTT; CDR3aa: CATSDPGTGLADTQYF; j_gene: TRBJ2-3; v_gene: TRBV24-1; d_gene: TRBD1; abundance: once
CDR3nt: TGCAGTGCTAGAGATCCGGACCGGCACCTAGCTAACTATGGCTACACCTTC; CDR3aa: CSARDPDRHLANYGYTF; j_gene: TRBJ1-2; v_gene: TRBV20-1; d_gene: -; abundance: -
CDR3nt: TGCAGTGCTAGAGATCGGCCGACAGCGAACACTGAAGCTTTCTTT; CDR3aa: CSARDRPTANTEAFF; j_gene: TRBJ1-1; v_gene: TRBV20-1; d_gene: -; abundance: -
CDR3nt: TGTGCCAGCACCGGACTAGCCGTCGCAGATACGCAGTATTTT; CDR3aa: CASTGLAVADTQYF; j_gene: TRBJ2-3; v_gene: TRBV6-1; d_gene: TRBD2; abundance: -
CDR3nt: TGTGCCACCAGCAGAGATTTTACTGCCGACGAGCAGTACTTC; CDR3aa: CATSRDFTADEQYF; j_gene: TRBJ2-7; v_gene: TRBV15; d_gene: -; abundance: -
CDR3nt: TGTGCCACTTCGGACAGGGGGTCGACCTACGAGCAGTACTTC; CDR3aa: CATSDRGSTYEQYF; j_gene: TRBJ2-7; v_gene: TRBV24-1; d_gene: TRBD1; abundance: -
CDR3nt: TGCAGCGTTGAACCTAGCGGGGCCTCCGAGCAGTACTTC; CDR3aa: CSVEPSGASEQYF; j_gene: TRBJ2-7; v_gene: TRBV29-1; d_gene: TRBD2; abundance: -
CDR3nt: TGCAGTGCTAGAGATCCTTCTAGCGGTCGTACCTACGAGCAGTACTTC; CDR3aa: CSARDPSSGRTYEQYF; j_gene: TRBJ2-7; v_gene: TRBV20-1; d_gene: TRBD2; abundance: -
CDR3nt: TGCGCCAGCAGCCAAGATATCCCTAGCGGGGGGGACACAGATACGCAGTATTTT; CDR3aa: CASSQDIPSGGDTDTQYF; j_gene: TRBJ2-3; v_gene: TRBV4-3; d_gene: TRBD2; abundance: few
CDR3nt: TGCAGTGCGACCTCGCCCAGCGGGGACACAGATACGCAGTATTTT; CDR3aa: CSATSPSGDTDTQYF; j_gene: TRBJ2-3; v_gene: TRBV20-1; d_gene: TRBD2; abundance: -
CDR3nt: TGCGCCAGCAGCTTTGCTTGGGGAATGGAGACCCAGTACTTC; CDR3aa: CASSFAWGMETQYF; j_gene: TRBJ2-5; v_gene: TRBV5-1; d_gene: -; abundance: once
CDR3nt: TGTGCCAGCAGCTTAAATGAGAGGGCAGGGCTCTACAATGAGCAGTACTTC; CDR3aa: CASSLNERAGLYNEQYF; j_gene: TRBJ2-7; v_gene: TRBV7-2; d_gene: -; abundance: -
CDR3nt: TGCAGCGTTTCAGGGTTTGCGGGGGGAGGTGGTGAGCAGTTCTTC; CDR3aa: CSVSGFAGGGGEQFF; j_gene: TRBJ2-1; v_gene: TRBV29-1; d_gene: TRBD2; abundance: -